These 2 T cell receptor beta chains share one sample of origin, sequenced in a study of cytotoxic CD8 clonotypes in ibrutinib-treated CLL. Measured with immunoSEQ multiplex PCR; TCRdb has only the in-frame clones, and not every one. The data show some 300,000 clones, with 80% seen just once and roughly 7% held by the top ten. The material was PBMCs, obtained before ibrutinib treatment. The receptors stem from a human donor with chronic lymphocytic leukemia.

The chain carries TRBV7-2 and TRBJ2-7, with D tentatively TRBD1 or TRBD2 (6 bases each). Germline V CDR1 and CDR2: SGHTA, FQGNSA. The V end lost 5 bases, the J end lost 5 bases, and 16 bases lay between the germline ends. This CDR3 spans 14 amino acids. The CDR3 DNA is TGTGCCAGCAGCCTACAGCCGGGGGCTAACGAGCAGTACTTC. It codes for CASSLQPGANEQYF.

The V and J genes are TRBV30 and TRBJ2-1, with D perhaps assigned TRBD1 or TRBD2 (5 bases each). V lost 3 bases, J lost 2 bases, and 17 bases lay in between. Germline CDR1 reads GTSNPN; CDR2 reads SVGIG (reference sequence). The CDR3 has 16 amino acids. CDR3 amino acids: CAWSPLGEPAYNEQFF. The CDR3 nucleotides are TGTGCCTGGAGCCCCTTAGGGGAGCCTGCCTACAATGAGCAGTTCTTC.